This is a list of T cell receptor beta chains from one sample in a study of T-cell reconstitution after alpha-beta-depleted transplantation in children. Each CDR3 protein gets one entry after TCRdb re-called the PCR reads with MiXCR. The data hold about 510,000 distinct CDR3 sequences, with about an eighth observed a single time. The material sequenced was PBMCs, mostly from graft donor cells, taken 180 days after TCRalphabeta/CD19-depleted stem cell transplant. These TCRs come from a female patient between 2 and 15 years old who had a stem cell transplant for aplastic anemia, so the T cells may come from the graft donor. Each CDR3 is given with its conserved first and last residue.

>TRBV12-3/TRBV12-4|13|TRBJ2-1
CASQGLGYNEQFF
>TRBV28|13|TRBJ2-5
CASSLDSPETQYF
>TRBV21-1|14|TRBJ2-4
CASTGGQDKNIQYF
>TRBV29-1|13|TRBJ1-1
CSVAGTGKVEAFF
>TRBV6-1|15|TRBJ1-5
CASTGTGRSNQPQHF
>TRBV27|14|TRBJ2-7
CASSFGTGGNEQYF
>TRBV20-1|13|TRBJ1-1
CSARDWGRPEAFF
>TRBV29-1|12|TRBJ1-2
CSVDFTGKGYTF
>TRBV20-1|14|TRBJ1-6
CSARDLVANSPLHF
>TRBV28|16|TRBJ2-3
CASSLLAGPFTDTQYF
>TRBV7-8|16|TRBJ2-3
CASSLVASGSQNTQYF
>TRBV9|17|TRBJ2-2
CASSVAAPQGNTGELFF
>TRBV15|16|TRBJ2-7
CATSSHRGAPSYEQYF
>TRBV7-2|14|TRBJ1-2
CASSSQTGVYGYTF
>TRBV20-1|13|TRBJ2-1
CSASGSSYNEQFF
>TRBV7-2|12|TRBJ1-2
CAPGSDNYGYTF
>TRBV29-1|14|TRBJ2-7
CSVVSLGQTYEQYF
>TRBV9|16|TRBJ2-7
CASSEAGGTPSYEQYF
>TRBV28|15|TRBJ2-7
CASSLRTKSSYEQYF
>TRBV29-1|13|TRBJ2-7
CSVFRGSSYEQYF
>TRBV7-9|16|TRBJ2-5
CASSLLRGTGQETQYF
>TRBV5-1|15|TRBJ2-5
CASSFSTRVQETQYF
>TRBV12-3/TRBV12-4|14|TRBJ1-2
CASSLGEGYYGYTF
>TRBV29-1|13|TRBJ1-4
CSVREATNEKLFF
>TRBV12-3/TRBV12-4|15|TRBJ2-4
CASSSEARAKNIQYF
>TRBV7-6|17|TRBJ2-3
CASSIISGGGQVDTQYF
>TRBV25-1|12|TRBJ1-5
CASRMADQPQHF
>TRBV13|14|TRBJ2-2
CASSLEPHTGELFF
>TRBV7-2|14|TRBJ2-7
CASSRFLSPYEQYF
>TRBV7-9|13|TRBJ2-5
CASSLGGWETQYF
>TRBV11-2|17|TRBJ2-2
CASSTTGLALNTGELFF
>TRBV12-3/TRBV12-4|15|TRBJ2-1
CASSRGTSGYNEQFF
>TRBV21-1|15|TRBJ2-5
CASSKVTAGEETQYF
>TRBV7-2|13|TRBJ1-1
CASKQGVRTEAFF
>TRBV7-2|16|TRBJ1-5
CASSLAFGPSNQPQHF
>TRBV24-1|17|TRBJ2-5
CATSDPPGPRGRETQYF
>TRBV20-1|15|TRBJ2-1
CSARDGVASYNEQFF
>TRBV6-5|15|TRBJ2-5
CASKAGVGPQETQYF
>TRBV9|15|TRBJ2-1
CASSVEQGAYNEQFF
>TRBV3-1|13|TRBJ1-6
CASSQSQNSPLHF
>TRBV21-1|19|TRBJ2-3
CASIQRGSSSGEGTDTQYF